This TCR beta chain is drawn from a study of cytomegalovirus exposure and HLA in healthy donors. V lost 4 bases, J lost 5 bases, and 4 bases stayed unmatched. The CDR3 loop spans 14 amino acids. Per germline, CDR1 MRHNA and CDR2 SNTAGT. As to this clone: The antigen remains undetermined.

Whole-study results and caveats: It was likely that a cluster of highly shared sequence variants was a sequencing artifact.

13 Jbeta primers and 60 Vbeta primers were used for the PCR. Libraries were prepared by immunoSEQ multiplex PCR; TCRdb keeps only in-frame clonotypes and omits some of them. The sample lists fewer than 200,000 clones; 80% to 90% were seen once. V gene TRBV6-4 combines with J gene TRBJ2-2; TRBD1 agrees at 7 bases. The sequence was collected from a woman younger than 35 in good health and CMV-seronegative. The material sequenced was PBMCs. The CDR3 region has the DNA TGTGCCAGCAGTGTGCAGGGGGAAACCGGGGAGCTGTTTTTT. Protein product: CASSVQGETGELFF.